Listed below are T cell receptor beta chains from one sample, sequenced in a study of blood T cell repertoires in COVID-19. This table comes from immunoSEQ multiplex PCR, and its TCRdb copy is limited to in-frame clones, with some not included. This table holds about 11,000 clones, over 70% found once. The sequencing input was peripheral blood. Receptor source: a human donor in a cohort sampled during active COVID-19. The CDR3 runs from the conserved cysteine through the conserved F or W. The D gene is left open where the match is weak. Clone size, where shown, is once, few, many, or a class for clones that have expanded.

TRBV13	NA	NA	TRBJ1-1	CASSLRGSSNTEAFF
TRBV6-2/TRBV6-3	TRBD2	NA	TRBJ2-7	CASSYPFGAGGDEQYF
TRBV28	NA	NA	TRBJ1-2	CASSSARGEAGEGYTF
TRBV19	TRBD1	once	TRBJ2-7	CASSRAGGGQGGYEQYF
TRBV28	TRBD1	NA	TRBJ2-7	CASSLIGTGRHEQYF
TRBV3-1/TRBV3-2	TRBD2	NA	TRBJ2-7	CASSPLRIAGNEQYF
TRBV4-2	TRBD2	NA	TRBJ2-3	CASSQVAGPGRAGDTQYF
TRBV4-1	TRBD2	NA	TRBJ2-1	CASSQWAPTPGLAGEQFF
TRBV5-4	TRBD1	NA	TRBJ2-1	CASSPQRGPGKGEFF
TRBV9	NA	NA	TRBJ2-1	CASSAGVIVNEQFF
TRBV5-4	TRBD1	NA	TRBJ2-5	CASSRLRDRAPGQETQYF
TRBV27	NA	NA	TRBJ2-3	CASSPWDSRGTDTQYF
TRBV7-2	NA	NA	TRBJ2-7	CASSPHSGSFTYEQYF
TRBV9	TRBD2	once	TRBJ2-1	CASSLGGLAGFNEQFF
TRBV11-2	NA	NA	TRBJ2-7	CASSLASAGLGYEQYF
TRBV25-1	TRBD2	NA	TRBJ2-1	CASSEFLAGEYNEQFF
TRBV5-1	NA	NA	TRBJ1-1	CASNLGDGEMNTEAFF
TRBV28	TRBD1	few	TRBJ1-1	CASSPRGRGENTEAFF
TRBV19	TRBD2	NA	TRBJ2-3	CASSISAGGIDTQYF
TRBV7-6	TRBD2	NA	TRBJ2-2	CASSFGRESGELFF
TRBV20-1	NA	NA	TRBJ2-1	CSARDDFEQFF
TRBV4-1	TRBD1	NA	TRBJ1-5	CASSQDWTGFNQPQHF
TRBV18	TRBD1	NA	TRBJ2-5	CASSPADRVRGTQYF
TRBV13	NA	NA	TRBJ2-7	CASSLGSYEQYF
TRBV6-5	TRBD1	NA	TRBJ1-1	CASRVVWTGDEAFF
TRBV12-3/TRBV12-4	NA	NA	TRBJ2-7	CAIGFGGYEQYF
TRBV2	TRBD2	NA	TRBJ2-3	CASSEAPSGSGADTQYF
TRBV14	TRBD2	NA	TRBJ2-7	CASSRRERGEQYF
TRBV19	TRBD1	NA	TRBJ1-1	CASSTGTGNTEAFF
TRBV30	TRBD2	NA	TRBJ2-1	CAWSQAGGSSYNEQFF
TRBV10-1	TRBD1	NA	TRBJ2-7	CASSVRTGGSYEQYF
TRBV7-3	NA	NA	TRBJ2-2	CASSLTVSGAGELFF
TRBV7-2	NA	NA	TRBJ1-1	CASSLVGPGMGNTEAFF
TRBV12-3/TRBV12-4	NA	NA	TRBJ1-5	CASSLGAYQPQHF
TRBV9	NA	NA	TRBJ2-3	CASSVVRTHSDTQYF
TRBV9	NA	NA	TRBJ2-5	CASSVGGDQETQYF
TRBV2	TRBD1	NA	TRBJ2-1	CASSVDRGDYNEQFF
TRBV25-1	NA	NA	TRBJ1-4	CASSPGAHTTNEKLFF
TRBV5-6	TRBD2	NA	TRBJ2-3	CASSRRLAGGGTSTDTQYF
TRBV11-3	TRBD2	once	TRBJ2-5	CASSLGTSGGTQETQYF
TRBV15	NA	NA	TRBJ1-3	CATSRDPGEGGNTIYF
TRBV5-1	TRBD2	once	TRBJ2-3	CASSLRSSGTRDTQYF
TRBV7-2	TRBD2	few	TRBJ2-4	CASSVSGTVAKNIQYF
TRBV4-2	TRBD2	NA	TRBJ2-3	CASSPTSGMYTDTQYF
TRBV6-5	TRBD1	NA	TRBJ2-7	CASRAGQGANEQYF
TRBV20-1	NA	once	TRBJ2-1	CSARTSNEQFF
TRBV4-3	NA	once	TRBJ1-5	CASSRDKNQPQHF
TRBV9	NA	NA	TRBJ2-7	CASSDGSLNEQYF
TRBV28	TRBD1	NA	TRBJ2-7	CASSLWRRTGGVEQYF
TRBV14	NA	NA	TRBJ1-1	CASSHLGSWDREDTEAFF
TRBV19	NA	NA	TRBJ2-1	CASSIPRGNEQFF
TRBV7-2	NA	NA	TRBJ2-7	CASSSRPRAYEQYF
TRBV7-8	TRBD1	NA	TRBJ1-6	CASSLIRGTGNSPLHF
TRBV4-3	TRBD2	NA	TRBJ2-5	CASSQDSGDGETQYF
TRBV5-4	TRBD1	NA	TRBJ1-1	CASSLGQGFEAFF
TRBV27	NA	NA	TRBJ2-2	CASSLSSANTGELFF
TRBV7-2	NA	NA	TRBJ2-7	CASSPGFEGDEQYF